A single sample is the source of the 30 T cell receptor beta chains below, sequenced in a study of blood T cell repertoires in COVID-19 (dated by TCRdb to 2020 to 2021). Libraries were made using the immunoSEQ multiplex PCR assay. The immuneACCESS repertoire file appears here via TCRdb, limited to in-frame rearrangements. These files lack a portion of the clones; in checked studies, under half of the deficit traces to unresolved V genes, and the cause of the others is not known. This sample comprises 190,000 or so clones, around 87% of them detected only once. The top ten hold less than 3.5% of the sample. The sample was peripheral blood. The receptors derive from a man aged 35-49 years with active or convalescent COVID-19.

The chain uses TRBV27 and TRBJ1-5; D uncertain. The CDR3 totals 12 residues. V gave up 11 bases and J gave up 3 bases, with 11 bases separating them. Germline values: CDR1 MNHEY, CDR2 SMNVEV (reference sequence). CDR3 amino acids: CAVGWNNQPQHF. CDR3 coding DNA: TGTGCCGTCGGGTGGAACAATCAGCCCCAGCATTTT.

The chain has TRBV5-1 and TRBJ2-2, with 7 bases identical to TRBD1. The CDR3 contains 14 residues. The V and J ends lost 4 bases and 7 bases, in that order; junction bases with no gene match: 7. The V gene's germline CDR1 is SGHRS and CDR2 YFSETQ. This chain's CDR3 is CASSHDRANGELFF. The CDR3, as DNA: TGCGCCAGCAGCCACGACAGGGCGAACGGGGAGCTGTTTTTT.

The chain has TRBV5-1 and TRBJ2-2; 10 bases map to TRBD1. The ends lost 1 base at V and 6 bases at J; junction bases unmatched: 3. There are 15 residues in the CDR3. Germline CDR1 SGHRS, CDR2 YFSETQ. The CDR3 protein is CASSLPGTGAGELFF. The DNA for the CDR3 is TGCGCCAGCAGCTTGCCGGGGACAGGGGCCGGGGAGCTGTTTTTT.

The chain joins TRBV7-8 to TRBJ2-7; 8 bases agree with TRBD1. Germline lookup yields CDR1 SGHVS and CDR2 FQNEAQ. The J segment lost 6 bases and the V segment lost 5 bases, leaving 12 bases of the junction unmatched. The CDR3 runs 15 residues. CDR3: CASSARRTGIGEQYF. The CDR3 DNA sequence: TGTGCCAGCAGCGCCCGGAGGACAGGGATTGGCGAGCAGTACTTC.

Concerning this clone itself: A junction end diverges from the germline sequence, so it may reflect a read error. This rearrangement joins TRBV7-7 to TRBJ2-7, with 8 nucleotides matching TRBD1. In germline, CDR1 is SSHAT, CDR2 FNYEAQ (reference sequence). This CDR3 has 15 amino acids. The CDR3 sequence is CASSQGAASIYEQYF. The CDR3 DNA reads TGTGCTAGCAGCCAGGGGGCAGCGTCAATCTACGAGCAGTACTTC.

The J gene is TRBJ2-1, the V gene TRBV19, with 9 positions matching TRBD1. The CDR3 is made up of 15 amino acids. Germline CDR1 reads LNHDA; CDR2 reads SQIVND (reference sequence). The trim removed 7 bases at V and 3 bases at J, leaving 7 bases unmatched. CDR3: CASIPGQGRYNEQFF. The CDR3 DNA reads as TGTGCCAGTATCCCGGGACAGGGTCGCTACAATGAGCAGTTCTTC.

The CDR3 here is CASSLEGQFNTEAFF. CDR3 bases: TGTGCCAGCAGCCTTGAGGGACAATTTAACACTGAAGCTTTCTTT. The J gene is TRBJ1-1, the V gene TRBV14; possible D gene TRBD1, 6 bases. The CDR3 totals 15 residues. Germline V gives CDR1 SGHDN, CDR2 FVKESK. V was cut by 4 bases and J by 2 bases, with 14 bases left in between.

The chain joins TRBV11-2 to TRBJ2-7, with TRBD1 as a possible D gene (6 bases). Germline CDR1 is SGHAT and CDR2 is FQNNGV. V lost 0 bases and J lost 9, with 9 bases in between. The CDR3 totals 12 residues. The DNA of the CDR3 is TGTGCCAGCAGCTTAGACAGGGGTGGGCAGTACTTC. Residues: CASSLDRGGQYF.

The J gene is TRBJ2-7, the V gene TRBV5-4; D possibly corresponds to TRBD2 (7 bases). Trimming pared 2 bases from V and 0 bases from J, leaving 12 bases between. CDR3 length equals 15 residues. Germline V lookup: CDR1 SGHNT, CDR2 YYREEE (reference sequence). The CDR3 DNA is TGTGCCAGCAGCTTCCGGGGGGCGAGCTCCTACGAGCAGTACTTC. Its protein product is CASSFRGASSYEQYF.

The chain employs TRBV19 and TRBJ1-5; D might be TRBD1 (5 bases). V was cut by 3 bases and J by 6 bases, with 18 bases left in between. Germline-derived CDR1 and CDR2 are LNHDA and SQIVND (reference sequence). The CDR3 extends over 16 amino acids. CDR3 nucleotides: TGTGCCAGTAGTATTATCGAAATTTTCCAGGGTCAGCCCCAGCATTTT. Amino acid sequence: CASSIIEIFQGQPQHF.

The rearrangement uses TRBV5-1 and TRBJ1-6; D call uncertain. The CDR3 is 15 residues long. Trimming stripped 0 bases from V and 6 bases from J, with 10 bases between. Germline V gene data show CDR1 as SGHRS and CDR2 as YFSETQ. In DNA form, the CDR3 reads TGCGCCAGCAGCTTGGCCGGGGAGGGTAATTCACCCCTCCACTTT. Translation gives CASSLAGEGNSPLHF.

The chain carries TRBV5-5 and TRBJ2-1; no clear D gene. V was pared by 3 bases and J by 6 bases, with 7 bases between. This CDR3 is built from 12 residues. CDR1 is SGHKS and CDR2 is YYEKEE in the germline V gene (reference sequence). The chain's CDR3 is CASSSYRNEQFF. CDR3 DNA: TGTGCCAGCAGCTCCTACCGCAATGAGCAGTTCTTC. The variable domain in full, with the rest retrieved from reference TRBV5-5 and TRBJ2-1, is DAGVTQSPTHLIKTRGQQVTLRCSPISGHKSVSWYQQVLGQGPQFIFQYYEKEERGRGNFPDRFSARQFPNYSSELNVNALLLGDSALYLCASSSYRNEQFFGPGTRLTVL.

The V gene is TRBV7-3, the J gene TRBJ2-3; possible D gene TRBD2, 5 bases. The CDR3 has 12 residues. CDR1 is SGHTA and CDR2 is FQGTGA in the germline V gene. V gave up 10 bases and J gave up 11 bases, with 19 bases separating them. DNA of the CDR3: TGTGCCACGGGGTTTGGTGGCACGGAGCAGTATTTT. This sequence encodes CATGFGGTEQYF.

The chain links TRBV9 to TRBJ2-2, with D tentatively TRBD2 (6 bases). The germline V and J ends were trimmed by 3 bases and 0 bases, with 12 bases remaining between them. This CDR3 has 16 amino acids. The germline gives CDR1 SGDLS, CDR2 YYNGEE. CDR3 region: CASSETGEPNTGELFF. Here the CDR3 DNA reads TGTGCCAGCAGCGAAACGGGGGAGCCGAACACCGGGGAGCTGTTTTTT.

The chain employs TRBV7-6 and TRBJ2-1, with 8 bases lining up with TRBD2. This CDR3 is built from 13 residues. V dropped 3 bases and J dropped 7; count of bases not matched to a gene: 2. Germline V gives CDR1 SGHVS, CDR2 FNYEAQ. The CDR3 DNA reads as TGTGCCAGCAGCTTTGGCGGGGGGAATGAGCAGTTCTTC. Its protein product is CASSFGGGNEQFF.

As regards this clone: At one end, the junction sequence differs from germline, possibly due to a read error. The chain recombines TRBV7-7 with TRBJ2-5, with D perhaps matching TRBD2 (6 bases). Per germline, CDR1 SSHAT and CDR2 FNYEAQ (reference sequence). The CDR3 totals 13 residues. In DNA form, the CDR3 reads TGTGCTAGCAGCCCTCGGGAGATAGAGACCCAGTACTTC. Protein product: CASSPREIETQYF.

This clone was seen a single time. The chain is built from TRBV5-1 and TRBJ2-1; 8 bases align to TRBD2. V shed 0 bases, J shed 9 bases, and the junction held 8 bases outside the gene matches. This CDR3 is built from 15 residues. Germline CDR1 is SGHRS and CDR2 is YFSETQ. The CDR3 nucleotides read TGCGCCAGCAGCTTGGATGCGGGGGGCGGGTCTGAGCAGTTCTTC. Translating it yields CASSLDAGGGSEQFF.

This clone was counted once. The chain carries TRBV14 and TRBJ2-7, with unresolved D. V lost 1 base and J lost 12, with 16 bases in between. Germline-derived CDR1 and CDR2 are SGHDN and FVKESK. This CDR3 is built from 13 residues. CDR3 residues: CASSQVPTATSYF. The CDR3 DNA reads TGTGCCAGCAGCCAAGTACCCACAGCCACGTCGTACTTC.

This rearrangement joins TRBV14 to TRBJ1-1; no firm D call. Germline CDR1 is SGHDN and CDR2 is FVKESK. Trimming cost V 3 bases and J 3 bases, with 8 bases left between them. The CDR3 covers 13 residues. Here the CDR3 DNA reads TGTGCCAGCAGCCACGGGTTGGACACTGAAGCTTTCTTT. Protein product: CASSHGLDTEAFF.

This clone has only one observation. V gene TRBV11-1 combines with J gene TRBJ1-4; D gene ambiguous. V was cut by 5 bases and J by 5 bases, with 9 bases left in between. Germline loops: CDR1 SGHAT, CDR2 FQDESV (reference sequence). The CDR3 covers 13 residues. This CDR3 reads CASSPNGNEKLFF. For the CDR3, the DNA is TGTGCCAGCAGCCCTAACGGGAATGAAAAACTGTTTTTT.

A few counts support this clone. The chain joins TRBV24-1 to TRBJ2-2; 10 bases line up with TRBD2. The germline V gene has CDR1 KGHDR and CDR2 SFDVKD. Germline trimming cut 3 bases from V and 3 bases from J; bases unmatched to any gene: 6. The CDR3 runs to 17 residues. The CDR3: CATSDPVAGGDTGELFF. For the CDR3, the DNA is TGTGCCACCAGTGATCCGGTAGCGGGGGGAGACACCGGGGAGCTGTTTTTT.

The chain uses TRBV29-1 and TRBJ1-4, with TRBD1 as a possible D gene (5 bases). The CDR3 covers 13 residues. The V and J ends lost 2 bases and 7 bases respectively, with 11 bases between them. The germline CDR1 and CDR2 sequences are SQVTM and ANQGSEA. The CDR3 loop is CSVEIQGGEKLFF. CDR3 DNA: TGCAGCGTTGAAATCCAGGGAGGTGAAAAACTGTTTTTT.

The CDR3 here is CASSWGVGTGGRETQYF. The CDR3 DNA is TGTGCCAGCAGTTGGGGAGTGGGGACAGGGGGACGTGAGACCCAGTACTTC. This chain uses TRBV28 with TRBJ2-5; 11 bases are a match to TRBD1. Germline-derived CDR1 and CDR2 are MDHEN and SYDVKM. Unmatched junction bases numbered 12, after V lost 4 bases and J lost 5 bases. This CDR3 has 17 residues.

V and J are TRBV5-5 and TRBJ1-2; possible D gene TRBD1, 5 bases. The CDR3 loop spans 13 amino acids. Between the trimmed V and J ends, which lost 4 bases and 1 base, there was a span of 8 bases. Looked up from germline, CDR1 is SGHKS and CDR2 is YYEKEE (reference sequence). This CDR3 reads CASSPGGNYGYTF. The CDR3 DNA is TGTGCCAGCAGCCCGGGGGGTAACTATGGCTACACCTTC.

The chain employs TRBV13 and TRBJ1-1; D is ambiguous. Germline V gene sequence: CDR1 PRHDT, CDR2 FYEKMQ (reference sequence). Trimming shortened V by 0 bases and J by 1 base, and 6 bases separated the two germline ends. The CDR3 consists of 14 residues. CDR3 sequence reads: CASSLGHQNTEAFF. The CDR3 DNA reads TGTGCCAGCAGCTTAGGACACCAGAACACTGAAGCTTTCTTT.

The gene calls are TRBV4-2 and TRBJ2-1, with TRBD2 matching 11 bases. The CDR3 sequence is 16 residues long. Germline-derived CDR1 and CDR2 are LGHNA and YNFKEQ. Germline trimming cut 1 base from V and 8 bases from J; bases unmatched to any gene: 7. CDR3 loop: CASSQATSGGVYEQFF. DNA for the CDR3: TGTGCCAGCAGCCAAGCCACTAGCGGGGGAGTCTATGAGCAGTTCTTC.

The gene calls are TRBV29-1 and TRBJ1-1, with 8 bases that match TRBD1. Germline trimming cut 7 bases from V and 5 bases from J; bases unmatched to any gene: 6. Per the germline V gene, CDR1 is SQVTM and CDR2 is ANQGSEA. The CDR3 is 12 amino acids. CDR3 coding DNA: TGCAGCGCACTACACAGGGGGACTGAAGCTTTCTTT. Translation: CSALHRGTEAFF.

The V and J genes are TRBV3-1 (or the pseudogene TRBV3-2) and TRBJ2-1; 7 bases map to TRBD1. This CDR3 has 13 amino acids. After removal of 4 bases from V and 10 bases from J, the junction contained 7 bases not matched to a gene. Germline assignment: CDR1 LGHDT and CDR2 YNNKEL (reference sequence). The CDR3, as DNA: TGTGCCAGCAGCCGAGGGGGCCGTGGAGAGCAGTTCTTC. Amino acid sequence: CASSRGGRGEQFF.

This chain connects TRBV4-1 to TRBJ1-4; D is uncertain. Germline-derived CDR1 and CDR2 are MGHRA and YSYEKL. The CDR3 has 13 residues. V lost 2 bases and J 8 bases, leaving 9 bases between the germline ends. The DNA of the CDR3 is TGCGCCAGCAGCCAACGGGAGGGAGAAAAACTGTTTTTT. Protein product: CASSQREGEKLFF.

V is TRBV10-2 and J is TRBJ1-5, with unresolved D. The germline gives CDR1 WSHSY, CDR2 SAAADI. The germline V and J ends were trimmed by 6 bases and 0 bases, with 9 bases remaining between them. There are 14 residues in the CDR3. For the CDR3, the DNA is TGCGCCAGCAGCGCCTACTATAGCAATCAGCCCCAGCATTTT. Amino acid sequence: CASSAYYSNQPQHF.